This is a list of T cell receptor beta chains from one sample in a study of blood T cell repertoires in COVID-19. Using immunoSEQ multiplex PCR, the repertoire was profiled, and TCRdb retains in-frame clones only, with some absent. The table shows 200,000 to 250,000 clones, with around nine tenths occurring only once. The sample was peripheral blood. The origin of the receptors is a man between 60 and 75 years old with acute or convalescent COVID-19. Both conserved end residues are part of each CDR3. Each record gives: clone size, D gene, J gene, V gene, CDR3 DNA, CDR3 protein. The D gene is left open where the match is weak. Only some rows state a clone size, as once, few, many or a class for expanded clones.

NA | TRBD1 | TRBJ1-5 | TRBV18 | TGTGCCAGCTCACCCCAGGGACAGGTGAATCAGCCCCAGCATTTT | CASSPQGQVNQPQHF
few | TRBD2 | TRBJ2-7 | TRBV7-9 | TGTGCCAGCAGCCCTCCTAGCGGGGGGGCCTACGAGCAGTACTTC | CASSPPSGGAYEQYF
NA | NA | TRBJ2-3 | TRBV18 | TGTGCCAGCTCGCGCGGTTTAACAGATACGCAGTATTTT | CASSRGLTDTQYF
NA | TRBD1 | TRBJ1-6 | TRBV6-6 | TGTGCCAGCAGTTACTCCCCGGGGACAGGGGTGTCACCCCTCCACTTT | CASSYSPGTGVSPLHF
few | TRBD2 | TRBJ2-1 | TRBV2 | TGTGCCAGCAGATCCCTAGCGGGGGGTACCTACAATGAGCAGTTCTTC | CASRSLAGGTYNEQFF
NA | NA | TRBJ2-7 | TRBV13 | TGTGCCAGCAGCTTAGGCGGGGGGCCCGAGCAGTACTTC | CASSLGGGPEQYF
few | TRBD1 | TRBJ1-2 | TRBV9 | TGTGCCAGCAGCCTAACAGCCGGGACAGGAGACACACACTTC | CASSLTAGTGDTHF
NA | TRBD2 | TRBJ2-2 | TRBV9 | TGTGCCAGCAGCGTAGACGGGGGGACCGGGGAGCTGTTTTTT | CASSVDGGTGELFF
NA | TRBD1 | TRBJ1-2 | TRBV5-1 | TGCGCCAGCAGCCCCGGGGGGACAGGAAACTATGGCTACACCTTC | CASSPGGTGNYGYTF
NA | TRBD2 | TRBJ2-3 | TRBV7-3 | TGTGCCAGCAGCCAAGCGGGGGGGAGCACAGATACGCAGTATTTT | CASSQAGGSTDTQYF
once | TRBD2 | TRBJ2-2 | TRBV7-2 | TGTGCCAGCAGCTTAGTTCGCGGGGGGGCCTCCCACGGGGAGCTGTTTTTT | CASSLVRGGASHGELFF
NA | NA | TRBJ2-3 | TRBV6-5 | TGTGCCAGCAGTTACTTCGGGGTTAGCACAGATACGCAGTATTTT | CASSYFGVSTDTQYF
NA | NA | TRBJ1-4 | TRBV10-3 | TGTGCCATCTGGGGGGGGACTAATGAAAAACTGTTTTTT | CAIWGGTNEKLFF
NA | TRBD1 | TRBJ1-4 | TRBV19 | TGTGCCAGTAGTATGGGGACAGGGGACGAAAAACTGTTTTTT | CASSMGTGDEKLFF
NA | NA | TRBJ2-7 | TRBV24-1 | TGTGCCACCAGTACCCGGCAGGGAAGCACCTACGAGCAGTACTTC | CATSTRQGSTYEQYF
few | NA | TRBJ2-3 | TRBV19 | TGTGCCAGCAGTCGATTGGGGGCTGGCACAGATACGCAGTATTTT | CASSRLGAGTDTQYF
NA | TRBD1 | TRBJ2-2 | TRBV18 | TGTGCCAGCTCAAGGGACAGAACCGGGGAGCTGTTTTTT | CASSRDRTGELFF
NA | TRBD1 | TRBJ2-2 | TRBV6-5 | TGTGCCAGCAGTCCACGAACAGGGGGCTTCGGGGAGCTGTTTTTT | CASSPRTGGFGELFF
NA | NA | TRBJ2-1 | TRBV5-1 | TGCGCCAGCAGCACCCGGACAGGTTGGGGCGGGGGGTCCTACAATGAGCAGTTCTTC | CASSTRTGWGGGSYNEQFF
NA | TRBD1 | TRBJ1-2 | TRBV29-1 | TGCAGCGACCTGGACAGGCCTTCTGGCTACACCTTC | CSDLDRPSGYTF
NA | TRBD1 | TRBJ2-1 | TRBV30 | TGTGCCTGGCAAGGGACAGGGGTCAATGAGCAGTTCTTC | CAWQGTGVNEQFF
NA | TRBD1 | TRBJ2-7 | TRBV27 | TGTGCCAGCAGTACGCCGGGACAGGAGTCCTACGAGCAGTACTTC | CASSTPGQESYEQYF
few | NA | TRBJ1-3 | TRBV19 | TGTGCCAGTACCAACATCCTCTCTGGAAACACCATATATTTT | CASTNILSGNTIYF
NA | TRBD1 | TRBJ1-5 | TRBV3-1/TRBV3-2 | TGTGCCAGCAGCCAGGGGACAGTCTATAGCAATCAGCCCCAGCATTTT | CASSQGTVYSNQPQHF
NA | NA | TRBJ2-4 | TRBV6-5 | TGTGCCAGCAGTCAGGGCGGCAGTTTTTACATTCAGTACTTC | CASSQGGSFYIQYF
once | NA | TRBJ2-5 | TRBV5-4 | TGTGCCAGCAGCTTAGAGGCGACAGGCCTACAAGAGACCCAGTACTTC | CASSLEATGLQETQYF
NA | NA | TRBJ1-5 | TRBV6-4 | TGTGCCAGCAGTGACTTTGCAGGGGCTAATCAGCCCCAGCATTTT | CASSDFAGANQPQHF
NA | TRBD1 | TRBJ1-3 | TRBV5-1 | TGCGCCAGCAGCTTCAGGGGGCCTGGAAACACCATATATTTT | CASSFRGPGNTIYF
NA | TRBD1 | TRBJ1-2 | TRBV7-2 | TGTGCCAGCAGCCCACCCCTTAGCCAGGGGGCTGGGTATGGCTACACCTTC | CASSPPLSQGAGYGYTF
NA | NA | TRBJ2-5 | TRBV27 | TGTGCCAGCAGTGTCATCGGGGCGGGGAGGAAGAAAGAGACCCAGTACTTC | CASSVIGAGRKKETQYF
NA | TRBD2 | TRBJ2-7 | TRBV7-9 | TGTGCCAGCAGCCCCTGGGCTAGCGGCTTCTACGAGCAGTACTTC | CASSPWASGFYEQYF
NA | NA | TRBJ2-1 | TRBV5-1 | TGCGCCAGCATGGGGGCACATAACTACAATGAGCAGTTCTTC | CASMGAHNYNEQFF
NA | NA | TRBJ2-7 | TRBV29-1 | TGCAGCGTTGAAGGGGGGGGTGACAGGGGCACCTACGAGCAGTACTTC | CSVEGGGDRGTYEQYF
NA | NA | TRBJ1-5 | TRBV18 | TGTGCCAGCTCACCCTCAGGGGAGCAGCCCCAGCATTTT | CASSPSGEQPQHF
NA | NA | TRBJ2-7 | TRBV18 | TGTGCCAGCTCACCCATGGACAATCGAGGCCAGTACTTC | CASSPMDNRGQYF
NA | NA | TRBJ2-7 | TRBV6-1 | TGTGCCAGCAGTGGGCGAACAGGGACGGTCGTTCGCGAGCAGTACTTC | CASSGRTGTVVREQYF
NA | NA | TRBJ2-7 | TRBV6-6 | TGTGCCAGCAGCCCTTATACGGGCGAGCAGTACTTC | CASSPYTGEQYF
few | TRBD2 | TRBJ2-2 | TRBV29-1 | TGCAGCGTTGACCGCGGGGGGGCTTGGACCGGGGAGCTGTTTTTT | CSVDRGGAWTGELFF
once | NA | TRBJ2-7 | TRBV6-1 | TGTGCCAGCAGTGAAGCTGACATGACCTACGAGCAGTACTTC | CASSEADMTYEQYF
once | NA | TRBJ2-7 | TRBV7-8 | TGTGCCAGCAGCGGGGGCCCCGGCACACGCTACGAGCAGTACTTC | CASSGGPGTRYEQYF
NA | NA | TRBJ2-5 | TRBV19 | TGTGCCAGTAGTATCCAGGGCCAAGAGACCCAGTACTTC | CASSIQGQETQYF
NA | TRBD2 | TRBJ2-2 | TRBV7-3 | TGTGCCAGCAGCCCCCTGCTAGCGGGGTCAGCCGGGGAGCTGTTTTTT | CASSPLLAGSAGELFF